This entry lists 20 T cell receptor beta chains sequenced from one sample in a study of identical twins. One entry per CDR3 protein results from TCRdb running MiXCR on the 5' RACE reads. The sample has about 730,000 distinct CDR3 sequences, approximately 21% seen once. These records were also assigned to another study, of T cells expressing NK-cell markers.

The sample comprised PBMCs. The receptors derive from a woman aged 18-30 years in good health.

This clonotype came up a few times. The chain is built from TRBV29-1 and TRBJ1-2, with 7 bases that match TRBD1. This CDR3 spans 15 amino acids. Germline lookup yields CDR1 SQVTM and CDR2 ANQGSEA. After removal of 3 bases from V and 7 bases from J, the junction contained 14 bases not matched to a gene. The CDR3, as DNA: TGCAGCGTTGATAGCAGGGGGTCGGTATACGGTGGCTACACCTTC. Protein: CSVDSRGSVYGGYTF.

This clonotype was seen a handful of times. The chain links TRBV7-8 to TRBJ1-1; D is unclear. V dropped 2 bases and J dropped 3 bases, with 7 bases sitting between them. CDR1 is SGHVS, CDR2 FQNEAQ, per germline. This CDR3 spans 13 amino acids. As DNA, the CDR3 is TGTGCCAGCAGCTTAAGTCGTCACACTGAAGCTTTCTTT. It specifies CASSLSRHTEAFF.

Only a few counts were recorded for this clonotype. The J gene is TRBJ1-4, the V gene TRBV20-1; 9 nucleotides agree with TRBD1. CDR3 length equals 15 residues. The V gene end was trimmed by 3 bases and the J gene end by 7 bases; junction bases not matched to a gene: 9. Germline V gene lookup returns CDR1 DFQATT and CDR2 SNEGSKA (reference sequence). CDR3 coding DNA: TGCAGTGCTAGTGGAACAGGGGGCTTGGCTGAAAAACTGTTTTTT. It codes for CSASGTGGLAEKLFF.

The chain has TRBV6-5 and TRBJ2-7, with 7 bases aligning to TRBD1. Trimming took 0 bases from V and 4 from J; bases not matched to a gene: 9. Germline loops: CDR1 MNHEY, CDR2 SVGAGI. The CDR3 is 16 residues long. CDR3 sequence reads: CASSYSSGTARYEQYF. CDR3 nucleotides: TGTGCCAGCAGTTACTCTTCCGGGACAGCCCGGTACGAGCAGTACTTC.

This clonotype was seen a few times. This chain connects TRBV10-2 to TRBJ2-3, with D possibly being TRBD1 (5 bases). CDR3 length: 16 amino acids. The V gene's germline CDR1 is WSHSY and CDR2 SAAADI. The V gene lost 8 bases and the J gene lost 0 bases, with 18 bases spanning the gap. The CDR3 coding sequence is TGCGCCAGCGGGTCCCCTTCAGGGTCTAGCACAGATACGCAGTATTTT. Protein sequence: CASGSPSGSSTDTQYF.

This clonotype has just a few counts. The chain combines TRBV5-1 with TRBJ2-1, with TRBD2 matching over 11 bases. The CDR3 extends over 17 amino acids. V lost 5 bases and J lost 1; bases outside the gene matches: 8. Germline CDR1 reads SGHRS; CDR2 reads YFSETQ. CDR3 sequence: CASRSSGRGHSYNEQFF. The DNA of the CDR3 is TGCGCCAGCAGAAGTAGCGGGAGGGGACATTCCTACAATGAGCAGTTCTTC.

The sample holds a few counts of this clonotype. This chain links TRBV9 with TRBJ2-3; 10 bases agree with TRBD2. J was trimmed by 2 bases and V by 3 bases; bases with no gene match: 6. Per the germline V gene, CDR1 is SGDLS and CDR2 is YYNGEE. This CDR3 comprises 16 residues. CDR3 in DNA: TGTGCCAGCAGCGCGAAAGCGGGAGGGGACACAGATACGCAGTATTTT. Its protein product is CASSAKAGGDTDTQYF. Based on the CDR3 plus reference TRBV9 and TRBJ2-3, the full variable domain is DSGVTQTPKHLITATGQRVTLRCSPRSGDLSVYWYQQSLDQGLQFLIQYYNGEERAKGNILERFSAQQFPDLHSELNLSSLELGDSALYFCASSAKAGGDTDTQYFGPGTRLTVL.

The chain is built from TRBV7-2 and TRBJ1-4, with D perhaps matching TRBD1 (5 bases). Trimming stripped 5 bases from V and 8 bases from J, with 9 bases between. The CDR3 has 12 residues. Germline V gene data show CDR1 as SGHTA and CDR2 as FQGNSA. This chain's CDR3 is CASSPYREKLFF. CDR3 DNA: TGTGCCAGCAGCCCTTACAGGGAAAAACTGTTTTTT.

The V gene is TRBV4-2, the J gene TRBJ2-3; 11 positions match TRBD2. CDR3 size: 18 residues. With 1 base clipped from V and 4 bases from J, the junction kept 10 bases outside the gene matches. Germline CDR1 is LGHNA and CDR2 is YNFKEQ. The CDR3: CASSQVYGSGGASDTQYF. As DNA, the CDR3 is TGTGCCAGCAGCCAAGTTTACGGTAGCGGGGGGGCTTCAGATACGCAGTATTTT.

The chain recombines TRBV10-3 with TRBJ1-6; D is unresolved. The CDR3 is made up of 12 amino acids. Germline assignment: CDR1 ENHRY and CDR2 SYGVKD. With 4 bases removed from V and 8 bases from J, the gap between germline ends came to 6 bases. The CDR3 coding sequence is TGTGCCATCAGTGGTATGGATTCACCCCTCCACTTT. It encodes CAISGMDSPLHF.

A few counts support this clonotype. CDR3 region: CASSQAADGSYEQYF. CDR3 sequence (DNA): TGCGCCAGCAGCCAAGCAGCGGACGGGTCCTACGAGCAGTACTTC. The chain carries TRBV4-3 and TRBJ2-7, with a weak D call TRBD2 (5 bases). Trimming removed 1 base from V and 1 base from J, with 11 bases in between. The CDR3 is 15 amino acids. CDR1 and CDR2 (germline): LGHNA, YSLEER.

This chain joins TRBV5-1 and TRBJ2-5, with unresolved D. Germline values: CDR1 SGHRS, CDR2 YFSETQ. V was clipped by 0 bases and J by 7 bases, with 10 bases between them. The CDR3 is 13 amino acids. The CDR3 protein is CASSLATLVTQYF. The CDR3 region has the DNA TGCGCCAGCAGCTTGGCCACTTTAGTGACCCAGTACTTC.

The sample holds a few counts of this clonotype. The chain employs TRBV27 and TRBJ2-7; D unclear. The CDR3 runs to 14 residues. The V end was cut by 5 bases, the J end by 6 bases, with 17 bases between. The V gene's germline CDR1 is MNHEY and CDR2 SMNVEV (reference sequence). The CDR3 nucleotides read TGTGCCAGCAGTCCCGGACCCCGAGCATTCGAGCAGTACTTC. It is translated as CASSPGPRAFEQYF.

This chain joins TRBV20-1 and TRBJ2-5, with a tentative D call TRBD2 (5 bases). V lost 7 bases, J lost 1 base, and 10 bases lay in between. The CDR3 covers 12 residues. Germline CDR1 reads DFQATT; CDR2 reads SNEGSKA (reference sequence). In DNA, the CDR3 is TGCAGTGGGAGGATCGGCCAAGAGACCCAGTACTTC. Protein: CSGRIGQETQYF.

This clonotype was seen only a few times. CDR3 bases: TGTGCCAGCAGTTTCTCCCCCGGCGGGGAGCTGTTTTTT. It yields the protein CASSFSPGGELFF. The V and J genes are TRBV12-3 or TRBV12-4 and TRBJ2-2, with D unclear. V lost 3 bases and J 7 bases, leaving 9 bases between the germline ends. The CDR3 loop spans 13 amino acids.

The chain has TRBV7-2 and TRBJ1-5, with a weak D call TRBD1 (5 bases). CDR1 and CDR2 from the germline V gene are SGHTA and FQGNSA. This CDR3 comprises 16 residues. The V end lost 2 bases, the J end lost 7 bases, and 18 bases lay between the germline ends. The CDR3 bases are TGTGCCAGCAGCTTATCGGGGACCGGGGGATGGCAGCCCCAGCATTTT. It codes for CASSLSGTGGWQPQHF. Complete variable domain (other parts from reference TRBV7-2 and TRBJ1-5): GAGVSQSPSNKVTEKGKDVELRCDPISGHTALYWYRQSLGQGLEFLIYFQGNSAPDKSGLPSDRFSAERTGGSVSTLTIQRTQQEDSAVYLCASSLSGTGGWQPQHFGDGTRLSIL.

The rearrangement links TRBV27 to TRBJ2-3, with 11 bases fitting TRBD2. Germline CDR1 and CDR2: MNHEY and SMNVEV (reference sequence). V trimming: 7 bases; J trimming: 2 bases; junction bases outside the gene matches: 2. This CDR3 contains 14 residues. The CDR3 loop reads CASTSGGNTDTQYF. The CDR3 bases are TGTGCCAGCACTAGCGGGGGGAACACAGATACGCAGTATTTT.

The rearrangement uses TRBV20-1 and TRBJ2-4; D is uncertain. Germline lookup yields CDR1 DFQATT and CDR2 SNEGSKA (reference sequence). With 0 bases removed from V and 3 bases from J, the gap between germline ends came to 9 bases. The CDR3 is 14 amino acids. This chain's CDR3 is CSAREGSGKNIQYF. CDR3 sequence (DNA): TGCAGTGCTAGAGAGGGATCAGGCAAAAACATTCAGTACTTC.

The chain has TRBV5-1 and TRBJ2-5, with D perhaps matching TRBD2 (5 bases). Between the trimmed V and J ends, which lost 0 bases and 2 bases, there was a span of 11 bases. Germline CDR1 reads SGHRS; CDR2 reads YFSETQ. The CDR3 has 15 residues. The CDR3 reads CASSLGGPRQETQYF. DNA for the CDR3: TGCGCCAGCAGCTTGGGAGGGCCGAGACAAGAGACCCAGTACTTC.

This clonotype was detected a few times. The chain employs TRBV3-1 and TRBJ1-2, with D perhaps TRBD1 (5 bases). CDR3 size: 14 residues. Germline V CDR1 and CDR2: LGHDT, YNNKEL (reference sequence). V was pared by 0 bases and J by 5 bases, with 10 bases between. The CDR3 reads CASSQDWGVYGYTF. The CDR3 DNA reads TGTGCCAGCAGCCAAGATTGGGGGGTATATGGCTACACCTTC.